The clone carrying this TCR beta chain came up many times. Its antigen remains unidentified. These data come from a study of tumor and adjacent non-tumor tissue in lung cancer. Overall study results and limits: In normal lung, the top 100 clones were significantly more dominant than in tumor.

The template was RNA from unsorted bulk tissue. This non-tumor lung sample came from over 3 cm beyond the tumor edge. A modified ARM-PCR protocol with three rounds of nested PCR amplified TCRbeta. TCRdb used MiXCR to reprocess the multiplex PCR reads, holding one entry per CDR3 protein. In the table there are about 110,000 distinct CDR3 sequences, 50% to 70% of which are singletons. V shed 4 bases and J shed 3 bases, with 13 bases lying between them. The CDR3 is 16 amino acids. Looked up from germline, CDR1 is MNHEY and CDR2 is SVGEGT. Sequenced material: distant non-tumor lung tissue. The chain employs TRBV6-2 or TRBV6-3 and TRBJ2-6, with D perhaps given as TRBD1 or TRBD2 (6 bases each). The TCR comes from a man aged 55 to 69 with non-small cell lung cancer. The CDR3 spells CASSSPRGRGANVLTF. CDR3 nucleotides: TGTGCCAGCAGTTCCCCTCGGGGGCGTGGGGCCAACGTCCTGACTTTC.